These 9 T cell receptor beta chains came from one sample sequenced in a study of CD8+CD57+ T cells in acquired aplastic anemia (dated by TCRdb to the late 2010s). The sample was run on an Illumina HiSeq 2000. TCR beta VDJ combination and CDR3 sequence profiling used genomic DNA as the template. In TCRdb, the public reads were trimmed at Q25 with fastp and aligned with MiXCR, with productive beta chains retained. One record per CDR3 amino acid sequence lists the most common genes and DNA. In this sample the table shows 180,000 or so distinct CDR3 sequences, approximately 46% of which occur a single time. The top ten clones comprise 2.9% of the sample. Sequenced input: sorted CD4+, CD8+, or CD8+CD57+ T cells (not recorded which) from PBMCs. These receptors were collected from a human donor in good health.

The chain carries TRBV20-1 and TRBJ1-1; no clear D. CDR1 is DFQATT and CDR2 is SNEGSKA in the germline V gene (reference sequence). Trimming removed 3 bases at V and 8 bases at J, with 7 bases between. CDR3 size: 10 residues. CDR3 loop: CSASRLEAFF. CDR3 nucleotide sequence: TGCAGTGCTAGTCGACTAGAAGCTTTCTTT.

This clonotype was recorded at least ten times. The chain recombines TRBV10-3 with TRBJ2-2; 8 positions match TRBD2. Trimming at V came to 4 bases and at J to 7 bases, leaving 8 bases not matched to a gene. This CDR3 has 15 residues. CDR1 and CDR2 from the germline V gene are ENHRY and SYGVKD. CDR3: CAISAGREDGGELFF. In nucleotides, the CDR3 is TGTGCCATCAGTGCGGGGCGGGAGGATGGCGGGGAGCTGTTTTTT.

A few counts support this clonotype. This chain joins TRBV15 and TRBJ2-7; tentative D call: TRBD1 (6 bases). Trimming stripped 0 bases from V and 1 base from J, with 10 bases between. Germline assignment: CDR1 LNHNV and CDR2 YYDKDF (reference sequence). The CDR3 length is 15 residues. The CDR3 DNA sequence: TGTGCCACCAGCAGAGAGGCGGACAGTTCCTACGAGCAGTACTTC. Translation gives CATSREADSSYEQYF.

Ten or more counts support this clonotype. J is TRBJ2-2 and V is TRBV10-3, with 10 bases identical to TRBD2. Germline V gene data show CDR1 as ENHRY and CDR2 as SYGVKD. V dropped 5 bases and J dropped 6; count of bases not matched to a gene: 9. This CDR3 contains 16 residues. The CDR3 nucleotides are TGTGCCATCAGTCCTAGCGGGAGTAAGGTGGCCGGGGAGCTGTTTTTT. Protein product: CAISPSGSKVAGELFF.

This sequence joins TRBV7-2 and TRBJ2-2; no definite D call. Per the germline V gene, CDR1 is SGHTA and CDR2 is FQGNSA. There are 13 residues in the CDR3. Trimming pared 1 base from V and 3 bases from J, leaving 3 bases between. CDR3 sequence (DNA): TGTGCCAGCAGCTTAGGCTACACCGGGGAGCTGTTTTTT. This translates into CASSLGYTGELFF.

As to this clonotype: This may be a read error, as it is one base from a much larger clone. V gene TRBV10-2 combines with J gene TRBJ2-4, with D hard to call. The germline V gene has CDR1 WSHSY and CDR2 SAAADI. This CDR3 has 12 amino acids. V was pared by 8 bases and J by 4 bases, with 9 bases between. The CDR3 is CASGLEKNIQYF. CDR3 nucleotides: TGCGCCAGCGGCTTAGAGAAAAACATTCAGTACTTC.

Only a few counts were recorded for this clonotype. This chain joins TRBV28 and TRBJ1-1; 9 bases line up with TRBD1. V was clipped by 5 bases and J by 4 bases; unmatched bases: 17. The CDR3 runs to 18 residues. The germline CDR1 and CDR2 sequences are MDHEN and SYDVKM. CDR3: CASSQVVINRGRATEAFF. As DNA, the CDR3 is TGTGCCAGCAGTCAAGTAGTTATCAACAGGGGGCGAGCCACTGAAGCTTTCTTT.

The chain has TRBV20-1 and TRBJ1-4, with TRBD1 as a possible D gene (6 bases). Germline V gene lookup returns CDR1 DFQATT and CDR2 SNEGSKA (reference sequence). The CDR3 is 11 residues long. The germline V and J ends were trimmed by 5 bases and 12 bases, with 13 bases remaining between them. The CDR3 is CSAEDSDELFF. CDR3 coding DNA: TGCAGTGCTGAGGACAGTGACGAACTGTTTTTT.

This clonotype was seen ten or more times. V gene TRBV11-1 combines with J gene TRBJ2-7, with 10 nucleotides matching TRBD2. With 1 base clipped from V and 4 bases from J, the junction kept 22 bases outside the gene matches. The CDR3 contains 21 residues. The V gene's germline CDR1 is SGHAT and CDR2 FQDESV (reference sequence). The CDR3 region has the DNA TGTGCCAGCAGCTTAGTAGGGGGCCTAACTAGCGGGAACCCCGGGACGTACGAGCAGTACTTC. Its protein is CASSLVGGLTSGNPGTYEQYF.